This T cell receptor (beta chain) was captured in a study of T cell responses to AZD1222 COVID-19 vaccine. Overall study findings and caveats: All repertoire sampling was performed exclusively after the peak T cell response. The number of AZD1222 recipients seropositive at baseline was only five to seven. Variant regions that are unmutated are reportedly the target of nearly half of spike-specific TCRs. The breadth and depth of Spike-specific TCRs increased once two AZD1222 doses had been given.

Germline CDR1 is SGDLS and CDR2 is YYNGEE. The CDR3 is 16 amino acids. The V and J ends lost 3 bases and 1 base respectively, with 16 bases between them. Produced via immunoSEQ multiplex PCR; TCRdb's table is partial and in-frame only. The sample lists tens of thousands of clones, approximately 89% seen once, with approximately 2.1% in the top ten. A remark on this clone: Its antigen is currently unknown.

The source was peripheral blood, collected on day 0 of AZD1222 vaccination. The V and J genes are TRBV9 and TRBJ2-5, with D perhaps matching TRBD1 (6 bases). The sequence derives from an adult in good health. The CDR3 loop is CASSAHPGHTQETQYF. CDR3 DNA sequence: TGTGCCAGCAGCGCCCATCCGGGACATACCCAAGAGACCCAGTACTTC.